Listed here are 15 T cell receptor beta chains from one sample, sequenced in a study of shared clonotypes between healthy human individuals. Naive CD8 isolation took CD45RO-negative cells positively selected for CCR7 and excluded terminally differentiated effector memory CD45RA+ cells. The protocol was immunoSEQ multiplex PCR, while the TCRdb copy is restricted to in-frame clones and leaves out a portion. The sample lists more than 2 million clones; 93% were seen once. Sequenced material: naive CD8+ T cells from PBMCs. These receptors all come from a man between 18 and 35 years old in good health. Some clones in this sample may be carry-over from other donors' samples.

The genes are TRBV7-9 and TRBJ2-7; D remains unclear. V shed 4 bases and J shed 1 base, with 8 bases lying between them. Germline V lookup: CDR1 SEHNR, CDR2 FQNEAQ (reference sequence). There are 13 residues in the CDR3. For the CDR3, the DNA is TGTGCCAGCAGCTCCAGAGAGTCCTACGAGCAGTACTTC. Residues: CASSSRESYEQYF. The entire variable domain, with the rest obtained from reference TRBV7-9 and TRBJ2-7, is as follows: DTGVSQNPRHKITKRGQNVTFRCDPISEHNRLYWYRQTLGQGPEFLTYFQNEAQLEKSRLLSDRFSAERPKGSFSTLEIQRTEQGDSAMYLCASSSRESYEQYFGPGTRLTVT.

The V gene is TRBV11-2, the J gene TRBJ2-4; the D gene is possibly TRBD1 (6 bases). Germline CDR1 SGHAT, CDR2 FQNNGV. The ends were cut back, 1 base at V and 7 bases at J, with 14 bases in the middle. The CDR3 has 15 residues. Written as DNA, the CDR3 is TGTGCCAGCAGCTTAGTAGGCCCAGGGGACAACATTCAGTACTTC. As protein: CASSLVGPGDNIQYF.

The chain combines TRBV7-6 with TRBJ2-1; TRBD2 aligns across 8 bases. V lost 5 bases, J lost 9 bases, and 9 bases stayed unmatched. The CDR3 extends over 14 amino acids. Germline CDR1 and CDR2: SGHVS and FNYEAQ. The CDR3 region has the DNA TGTGCCAGCAGCAACTCGGGAGGGGCAAGTGAGCAGTTCTTC. This encodes CASSNSGGASEQFF.

This chain joins TRBV28 and TRBJ1-5; TRBD1 matches at 8 bases. Germline V CDR1 and CDR2: MDHEN, SYDVKM. The V and J ends lost 6 bases and 4 bases, in that order; junction bases with no gene match: 8. CDR3 size: 15 residues. The CDR3: CASRETGARNQPQHF. As DNA, the CDR3 is TGTGCCAGCAGGGAGACAGGGGCGCGAAATCAGCCCCAGCATTTT.

The V gene is TRBV9, the J gene TRBJ2-7, with unresolved D. The V end lost 0 bases, the J end lost 1 base, and 11 bases lay between the germline ends. The length of the CDR3 is 15 residues. CDR1 and CDR2 from the germline V gene are SGDLS and YYNGEE. The CDR3 DNA is TGTGCCAGCAGCGTAGGGCAGGACCCATCCTACGAGCAGTACTTC. This gives the protein CASSVGQDPSYEQYF.

This chain connects TRBV4-1 to TRBJ1-4; 10 nucleotides match TRBD1. The CDR3 contains 16 residues. From germline, CDR1 is MGHRA and CDR2 YSYEKL. With V trimmed by 1 base and J by 7 bases, 6 bases remained unmatched. The CDR3 sequence is CASSQGTGGFGEKLFF. The DNA of the CDR3 is TGCGCCAGCAGCCAAGGGACAGGGGGGTTCGGTGAAAAACTGTTTTTT.

V usage is TRBV19 and J usage is TRBJ2-7, with 9 bases matching TRBD1. CDR3 length: 14 residues. CDR1 and CDR2 (germline): LNHDA, SQIVND (reference sequence). With 2 bases clipped from V and 5 bases from J, the junction kept 4 bases outside the gene matches. The CDR3 reads CASSIRTGDDEQYF. CDR3 bases: TGTGCCAGTAGTATACGGACAGGGGACGACGAGCAGTACTTC. The whole variable domain, filled in from reference TRBV19 and TRBJ2-7, reads DGGITQSPKYLFRKEGQNVTLSCEQNLNHDAMYWYRQDPGQGLRLIYYSQIVNDFQKGDIAEGYSVSREKKESFPLTVTSAQKNPTAFYLCASSIRTGDDEQYFGPGTRLTVT.

The sample holds one count of this clone. This chain joins TRBV15 and TRBJ2-1; D is undetermined. This CDR3 contains 13 residues. Germline V gene sequence: CDR1 LNHNV, CDR2 YYDKDF (reference sequence). The V end lost 3 bases, the J end lost 7 bases, and 10 bases lay between the germline ends. CDR3 in DNA: TGTGCCACCAGCAGTCGAGTCGCAAATGAGCAGTTCTTC. Amino acid sequence: CATSSRVANEQFF.

This clone has more than one count but fewer than ten. The chain joins TRBV9 to TRBJ1-1, with TRBD1 as a possible D gene (5 bases). Deletions cut 3 bases from V and 1 base from J, with 10 bases between. This CDR3 has 14 residues. The germline V gene encodes CDR1 SGDLS and CDR2 YYNGEE. CDR3 nucleotides: TGTGCCAGCAGCGCGTTCAGGGAGAACACTGAAGCTTTCTTT. Amino acid sequence: CASSAFRENTEAFF.

On this clone itself: Distinct nucleotide sequences in the sample also encode this CDR3. The gene calls are TRBV7-6 and TRBJ2-7, with 7 bases identical to TRBD1. CDR3 length equals 14 residues. CDR1 SGHVS and CDR2 FNYEAQ come from the germline V gene. V dropped 5 bases and J dropped 2; count of bases not matched to a gene: 6. The CDR3 coding sequence is TGTGCCAGCAGCCCGGGCCAGGGGGCCTACGAGCAGTACTTC. Amino acids: CASSPGQGAYEQYF.

V is TRBV6-1 and J is TRBJ2-7; unclear D gene. CDR3 length: 16 amino acids. The V gene's germline CDR1 is MNHNS and CDR2 SASEGT. Deletions cut 2 bases from V and 4 bases from J, with 18 bases between. The CDR3 loop is CASSELPAKRTYEQYF. The CDR3 DNA reads TGTGCCAGCAGTGAACTCCCGGCAAAAAGGACGTACGAGCAGTACTTC.

The CDR3 reads CASSLLDSNQPQHF. CDR3 nucleotide sequence: TGTGCCAGCAGCTTACTAGACAGCAATCAGCCCCAGCATTTT. The rearrangement links TRBV7-8 to TRBJ1-5; D gene unclear. This CDR3 comprises 14 residues. V was pared by 2 bases and J by 1 base, with 6 bases between. CDR1 and CDR2 (germline): SGHVS, FQNEAQ.

V gene TRBV25-1 combines with J gene TRBJ2-5; TRBD2 agrees at 8 bases. The CDR3 sequence is 17 residues long. The germline CDR1 and CDR2 sequences are MGHDK and SYGVNS. Trimming at V came to 3 bases and at J to 4 bases, leaving 13 bases not matched to a gene. CDR3 protein: CASSDLTAGVFRETQYF. CDR3 in DNA: TGTGCCAGCAGTGATCTCACAGCGGGAGTCTTTAGAGAGACCCAGTACTTC.

This clone appeared once. The chain links TRBV27 to TRBJ2-3; 14 bases match TRBD2. Trimming removed 6 bases from V and 4 bases from J; junction bases left unmatched: 6. Per the germline V gene, CDR1 is MNHEY and CDR2 is SMNVEV (reference sequence). The length of the CDR3 is 16 residues. CDR3: CASSLGLAGGADTQYF. The CDR3, as DNA: TGTGCCAGCAGCTTAGGACTAGCGGGAGGTGCAGATACGCAGTATTTT.

A single count supports this clone. This chain uses TRBV11-2 with TRBJ1-1; TRBD1 matches at 11 bases. Unmatched junction bases numbered 3, after V lost 4 bases and J lost 5 bases. The CDR3 is made up of 14 amino acids. Germline assignment: CDR1 SGHAT and CDR2 FQNNGV. CDR3 sequence (DNA): TGTGCCAGCAGCTCGGACAGGGGGCTTACTGAAGCTTTCTTT. It is translated as CASSSDRGLTEAFF.